The 27 T cell receptor beta chains presented below share a single source sample, sequenced in a study of fetal regulatory T cell absence and autoimmunity. TCRdb's copy holds only in-frame clones and misses some; the assay was immunoSEQ multiplex PCR. The sample includes more than 85,000 clones, about two thirds of them seen just once. The sequenced sample was pancreas tissue. Source of these receptors: a male donor with IPEX syndrome.

V and J are TRBV9 and TRBJ2-5, with 7 bases identical to TRBD2. The germline CDR1 and CDR2 sequences are SGDLS and YYNGEE. CDR3 length equals 14 residues. The junction had 7 bases not matched to a gene; V was cut back by 3 bases and J by 5 bases. The CDR3 DNA reads as TGTGCCAGCAGCGCCCTCCTCGGGGGGGAGACCCAGTACTTC. This gives the protein CASSALLGGETQYF.

This chain uses TRBV4-3 with TRBJ2-7, with a possible D match to TRBD1 (6 bases). The CDR3 runs 16 residues. Per germline, CDR1 LGHNA and CDR2 YSLEER. V shed 2 bases and J shed 3 bases, with 17 bases lying between them. CDR3 nucleotide sequence: TGCGCCAGCAGCCAAAGGGGGAGTCAGGGCTACTACGAGCAGTACTTC. Translating it yields CASSQRGSQGYYEQYF.

This clone has a handful of counts. The CDR3 region has the DNA TGTGCCAGTAGTCCCGGACCCAGAAGGGAGCAGTACTTC. Translation: CASSPGPRREQYF. J is TRBJ2-7 and V is TRBV19; D is unresolved. V dropped 5 bases and J dropped 7 bases, with 15 bases sitting between them. Germline CDR1 is LNHDA and CDR2 is SQIVND (reference sequence). The length of the CDR3 is 13 residues.

The chain is built from TRBV7-6 and TRBJ2-1; unclear D gene. The V gene's germline CDR1 is SGHVS and CDR2 FNYEAQ. Trimming shortened V by 4 bases and J by 3 bases, and 16 bases separated the two germline ends. The length of the CDR3 is 16 residues. The CDR3: CASSSERATDYNEQFF. The CDR3, as DNA: TGTGCCAGCAGCTCCGAACGGGCCACGGACTACAATGAGCAGTTCTTC.

The chain recombines TRBV29-1 with TRBJ2-7; D possibly corresponds to TRBD2 (5 bases). Trimming removed 1 base at V and 3 bases at J, with 13 bases between. This CDR3 has 14 amino acids. Germline V CDR1 and CDR2: SQVTM, ANQGSEA. The CDR3 loop reads CSVEVGPRGYEQYF. The CDR3, as DNA: TGCAGCGTTGAAGTCGGACCCCGGGGCTACGAGCAGTACTTC.

The rearrangement joins TRBV5-1 to TRBJ2-7, with TRBD2 identical over 9 bases. This CDR3 has 13 residues. Germline V gives CDR1 SGHRS, CDR2 YFSETQ. The J segment lost 2 bases and the V segment lost 5 bases, leaving 2 bases of the junction unmatched. CDR3 in DNA: TGCGCCAGCAGGGCTAGCGGGGCCTACGAGCAGTACTTC. Encoded protein: CASRASGAYEQYF.

CDR3 in amino acids: CSVVLRTVNGYTF. The CDR3, as DNA: TGCAGCGTTGTTTTGAGGACAGTAAATGGCTACACCTTC. The chain combines TRBV29-1 with TRBJ1-2; weak D call: TRBD1 (6 bases). This CDR3 region has 13 residues. Germline V lookup: CDR1 SQVTM, CDR2 ANQGSEA. Trimming shortened V by 4 bases and J by 6 bases, and 15 bases separated the two germline ends.

The rearrangement uses TRBV7-9 and TRBJ2-3, with 7 nucleotides matching TRBD2. The CDR3 consists of 12 residues. Germline V CDR1 and CDR2: SEHNR, FQNEAQ (reference sequence). V trimming: 5 bases; J trimming: 4 bases; junction bases outside the gene matches: 0. In DNA form, the CDR3 reads TGTGCCAGCAGCGGACTAGCAGATACGCAGTATTTT. Amino acid sequence: CASSGLADTQYF.

In this sample, this clone turned up a few times. This sequence joins TRBV14 and TRBJ1-1; D remains unclear. This CDR3 is built from 11 residues. CDR1 is SGHDN, CDR2 FVKESK, per germline. V dropped 8 bases and J dropped 6 bases, with 10 bases sitting between them. This CDR3 reads CASGRNAEAFF. The CDR3 DNA sequence: TGTGCCAGCGGGAGGAATGCTGAAGCTTTCTTT.

This clone has a handful of counts. An end of the junction does not agree with germline; a read error may underlie this. This sequence joins TRBV25-1 and TRBJ1-2; perhaps TRBD1 as D (6 bases). This CDR3 comprises 12 residues. Germline lookup yields CDR1 MGHDK and CDR2 SYGVNS. CDR3 nucleotide sequence: TGTGCCACCTCACGAGGGGGGACCGAGGGCCGCTTC. Its protein product is CATSRGGTEGRF.

The chain uses TRBV5-4 and TRBJ1-2; D may be TRBD1 (6 bases). The CDR3 covers 14 residues. V lost 4 bases and J 2 bases, leaving 12 bases between the germline ends. Germline V lookup: CDR1 SGHNT, CDR2 YYREEE (reference sequence). The CDR3 loop is CASSVTGLNYGYTF. In nucleotides, the CDR3 is TGTGCCAGCAGCGTGACAGGCTTGAACTATGGCTACACCTTC.

The genes are TRBV27 and TRBJ1-6, with D tentatively TRBD1 (5 bases). V was clipped by 4 bases and J by 7 bases, with 8 bases between them. The V gene's germline CDR1 is MNHEY and CDR2 SMNVEV (reference sequence). The CDR3 contains 13 residues. Here the CDR3 reads CASSWGGNSPLHF. CDR3 sequence (DNA): TGTGCCAGCAGTTGGGGGGGAAATTCACCCCTCCACTTT.

The gene calls are TRBV6-6 and TRBJ1-3; tentative D call: TRBD1 (5 bases). CDR1 and CDR2 from the germline V gene are MNHNY and SVGAGI (reference sequence). The germline V and J ends were trimmed by 2 bases and 1 base, with 9 bases remaining between them. The CDR3 consists of 15 residues. The DNA of the CDR3 is TGTGCCAGCAGTTACGGGCAGGGATCTGGAAACACCATATATTTT. Translation gives CASSYGQGSGNTIYF.

This sequence joins TRBV11-2 and TRBJ2-3; no definite D call. The ends were cut back, 1 base at V and 4 bases at J, with 12 bases in the middle. CDR3 length: 15 residues. CDR1 is SGHAT, CDR2 FQNNGV, per germline. The CDR3 loop is CASSLGGLKADTQYF. Written as DNA, the CDR3 is TGTGCCAGCAGCTTAGGGGGTCTGAAGGCAGATACGCAGTATTTT.

The gene calls are TRBV9 and TRBJ2-1; the D gene is possibly TRBD2 (6 bases). This CDR3 comprises 17 residues. Germline V gene data show CDR1 as SGDLS and CDR2 as YYNGEE. Trimming took 1 base from V and 1 from J, leaving 15 bases between them. The CDR3 sequence: CASSVPPVGGSYNEQFF. The CDR3 DNA follows: TGTGCCAGCAGCGTACCCCCAGTTGGAGGGTCCTACAATGAGCAGTTCTTC.

The rearrangement uses TRBV5-6 and TRBJ2-3, with 8 bases fitting TRBD2. The CDR3 has 16 residues. CDR1 and CDR2 from the germline V gene are SGHDT and YYEEEE. J was trimmed by 4 bases and V by 3 bases; bases with no gene match: 10. DNA of the CDR3: TGTGCCAGCAGCTCGGGACCGGGACTAGTGGCAGATACGCAGTATTTT. It encodes CASSSGPGLVADTQYF. Drawing the rest from reference TRBV5-6 and TRBJ2-3, the complete variable domain is DAGVTQSPTHLIKTRGQQVTLRCSPKSGHDTVSWYQQALGQGPQFIFQYYEEEERQRGNFPDRFSGHQFPNYSSELNVNALLLGDSALYLCASSSGPGLVADTQYFGPGTRLTVL.

The V gene is TRBV7-2, the J gene TRBJ2-7; D unresolved. The V gene's germline CDR1 is SGHTA and CDR2 FQGNSA. There are 13 residues in the CDR3. V lost 1 base to trimming and J lost 4 bases, with 8 bases between them. The chain's CDR3 is CASSLGARYEQYF. The CDR3 DNA reads as TGTGCCAGCAGCTTAGGAGCCAGGTACGAGCAGTACTTC.

With respect to this clone: The junction differs from germline at one of its ends, possibly a read error. In nucleotides, the CDR3 is TGTGCCAGCAGCTTAGGGGGACTAGCGGGGGAGCGGTACTTC. Encoded protein: CASSLGGLAGERYF. The V gene is TRBV11-2, the J gene TRBJ2-7; 14 bases match TRBD2. This CDR3 is 14 amino acids long. Germline V CDR1 and CDR2: SGHAT, FQNNGV.

In its sample, this clone was seen a few times. The V call is TRBV2, the J call TRBJ2-7, with TRBD1 matching over 9 bases. The CDR3 length is 14 residues. The V gene end was trimmed by 11 bases and the J gene end by 3 bases; junction bases not matched to a gene: 11. Germline V gene lookup returns CDR1 SNHLY and CDR2 FYNNEI. The CDR3 spells CALSGTGTFYEQYF. Written as DNA, the CDR3 is TGTGCCCTTTCCGGGACAGGGACATTCTACGAGCAGTACTTC.

The chain links TRBV5-1 to TRBJ2-4, with 8 bases lining up with TRBD1. Per the germline V gene, CDR1 is SGHRS and CDR2 is YFSETQ. This CDR3 has 13 amino acids. V was clipped by 0 bases and J by 7 bases; unmatched bases: 0. The CDR3 loop is CASSLGQGNIQYF. CDR3 nucleotides: TGCGCCAGCAGCTTGGGACAGGGGAACATTCAGTACTTC.

This clone was observed a few times. The rearrangement uses TRBV6-5 and TRBJ1-2; TRBD1 aligns across 7 bases. The V and J ends lost 2 bases and 4 bases, in that order; junction bases with no gene match: 4. The CDR3 is made up of 14 amino acids. Germline CDR1 reads MNHEY; CDR2 reads SVGAGI. The CDR3 loop is CASSYEGAAYGYTF. CDR3 DNA sequence: TGTGCCAGCAGTTACGAGGGGGCCGCCTATGGCTACACCTTC.

Only a few counts were recorded for this clone. The chain has TRBV10-3 and TRBJ1-6; D may be TRBD1 (5 bases). Germline CDR1 is ENHRY and CDR2 is SYGVKD. The CDR3 is 15 amino acids. With 2 bases removed from V and 0 bases from J, the gap between germline ends came to 5 bases. CDR3 DNA sequence: TGTGCCATCAGTGAGGACAGCTCCTATAATTCACCCCTCCACTTT. Translating gives CAISEDSSYNSPLHF.

Only one count was recorded for this clone. The chain combines TRBV5-4 with TRBJ1-2; 11 nucleotides align to TRBD1. J lost 3 bases, V lost 3 bases, and 4 bases had no gene match. This CDR3 comprises 15 residues. Germline V lookup: CDR1 SGHNT, CDR2 YYREEE (reference sequence). CDR3 coding DNA: TGTGCCAGCAGCTCTGGACAGGGGGCGTACTATGGCTACACCTTC. Translation gives CASSSGQGAYYGYTF.

The chain combines TRBV4-1 with TRBJ2-1; possibly TRBD1 or TRBD2 for D (5 bases each). V lost 1 base, J lost 5 bases, and 12 bases lay in between. This CDR3 has 15 amino acids. Germline V lookup: CDR1 MGHRA, CDR2 YSYEKL. CDR3 residues: CASSQVWGWHNEQFF. The CDR3, as DNA: TGCGCCAGCAGCCAAGTGTGGGGGTGGCACAATGAGCAGTTCTTC.

The rearrangement links TRBV20-1 to TRBJ1-2; possibly TRBD1 for D (5 bases). CDR3 length equals 11 residues. Per germline, CDR1 DFQATT and CDR2 SNEGSKA (reference sequence). The V and J ends lost 8 bases and 3 bases respectively, with 10 bases between them. CDR3 in DNA: TGCAGTTACGGGGGATACTATGGCTACACCTTC. Amino acids: CSYGGYYGYTF.

The chain uses TRBV4-1 and TRBJ2-7, with D uncertain. V was pared by 0 bases and J by 0 bases, with 12 bases between. The CDR3 is 16 amino acids. Per germline, CDR1 MGHRA and CDR2 YSYEKL. The CDR3 bases are TGCGCCAGCAGCCAAGAGTCAACGCACAGCTCCTACGAGCAGTACTTC. Its protein is CASSQESTHSSYEQYF.

This clone was detected once. The chain uses TRBV27 and TRBJ1-5, with D possibly TRBD1 on 5 matching bases. The germline gives CDR1 MNHEY, CDR2 SMNVEV (reference sequence). Trimming left V 4 bases short and J 7 bases short, with 14 bases between. The CDR3 extends over 14 amino acids. The CDR3 DNA follows: TGTGCCAGCAGTTCCTCGGGGGGGTACCAGCCCCAGCATTTT. Translation gives CASSSSGGYQPQHF.